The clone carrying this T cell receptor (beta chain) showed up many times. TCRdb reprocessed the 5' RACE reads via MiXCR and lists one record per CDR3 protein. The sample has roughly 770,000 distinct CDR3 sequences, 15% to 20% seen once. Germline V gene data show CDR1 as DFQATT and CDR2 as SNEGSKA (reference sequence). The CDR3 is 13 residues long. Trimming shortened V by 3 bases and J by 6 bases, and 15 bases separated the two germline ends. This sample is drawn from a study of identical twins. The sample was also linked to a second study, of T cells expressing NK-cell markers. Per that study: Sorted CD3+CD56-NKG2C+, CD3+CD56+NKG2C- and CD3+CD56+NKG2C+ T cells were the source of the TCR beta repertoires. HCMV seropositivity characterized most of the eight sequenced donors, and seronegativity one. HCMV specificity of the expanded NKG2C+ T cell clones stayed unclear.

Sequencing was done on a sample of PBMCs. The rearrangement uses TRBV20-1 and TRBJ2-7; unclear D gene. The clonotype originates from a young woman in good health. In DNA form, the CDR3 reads TGCAGTGCTAGTCTCCCCTCTTACACCGAGCAGTACTTC. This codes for CSASLPSYTEQYF.